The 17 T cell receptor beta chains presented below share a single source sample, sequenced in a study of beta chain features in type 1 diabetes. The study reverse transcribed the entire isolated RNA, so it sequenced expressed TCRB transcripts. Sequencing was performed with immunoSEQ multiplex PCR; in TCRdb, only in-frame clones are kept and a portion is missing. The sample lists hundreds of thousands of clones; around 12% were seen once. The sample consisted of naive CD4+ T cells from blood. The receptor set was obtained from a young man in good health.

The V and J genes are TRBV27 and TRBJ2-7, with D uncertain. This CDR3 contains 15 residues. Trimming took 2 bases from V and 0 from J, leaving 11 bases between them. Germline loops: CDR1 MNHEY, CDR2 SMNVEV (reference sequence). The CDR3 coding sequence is TGTGCCAGCAGTTTACAGCTAGGCAACTCCTACGAGCAGTACTTC. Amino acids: CASSLQLGNSYEQYF.

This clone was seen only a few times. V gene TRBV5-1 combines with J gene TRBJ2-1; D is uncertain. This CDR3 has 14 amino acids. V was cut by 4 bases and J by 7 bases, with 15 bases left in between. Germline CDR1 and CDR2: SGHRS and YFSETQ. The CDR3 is CASSIPSQRNEQFF. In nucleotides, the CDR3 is TGCGCCAGCAGCATCCCCAGTCAGAGGAATGAGCAGTTCTTC. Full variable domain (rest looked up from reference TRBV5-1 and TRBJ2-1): KAGVTQTPRYLIKTRGQQVTLSCSPISGHRSVSWYQQTPGQGLQFLFEYFSETQRNKGNFPGRFSGRQFSNSRSEMNVSTLELGDSALYLCASSIPSQRNEQFFGPGTRLTVL.

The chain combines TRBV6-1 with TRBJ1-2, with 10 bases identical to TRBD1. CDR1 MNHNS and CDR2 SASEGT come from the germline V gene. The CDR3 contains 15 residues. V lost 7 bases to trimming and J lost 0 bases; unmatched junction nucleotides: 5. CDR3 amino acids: CASMLGTGANYGYTF. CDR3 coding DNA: TGTGCCAGCATGCTCGGGACAGGGGCTAACTATGGCTACACCTTC.

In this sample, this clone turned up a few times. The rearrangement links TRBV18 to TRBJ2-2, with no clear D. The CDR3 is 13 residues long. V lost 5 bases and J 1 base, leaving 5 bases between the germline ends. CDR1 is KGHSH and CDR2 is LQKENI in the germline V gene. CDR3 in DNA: TGTGCCAGCTCATCTTTGAACACCGGGGAGCTGTTTTTT. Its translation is CASSSLNTGELFF.

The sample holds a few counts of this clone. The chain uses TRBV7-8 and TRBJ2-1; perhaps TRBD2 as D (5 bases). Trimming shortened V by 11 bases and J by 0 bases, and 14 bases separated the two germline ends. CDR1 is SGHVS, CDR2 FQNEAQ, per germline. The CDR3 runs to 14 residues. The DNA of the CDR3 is TGTGCCTCCGGAGCGGTTAGCTCCTACAATGAGCAGTTCTTC. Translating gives CASGAVSSYNEQFF.

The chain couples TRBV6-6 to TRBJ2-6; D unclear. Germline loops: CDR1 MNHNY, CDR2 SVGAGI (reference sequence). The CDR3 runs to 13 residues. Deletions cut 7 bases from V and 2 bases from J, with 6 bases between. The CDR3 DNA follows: TGTGCCAGCAAACTTACTGGGGCCAACGTCCTGACTTTC. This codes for CASKLTGANVLTF.

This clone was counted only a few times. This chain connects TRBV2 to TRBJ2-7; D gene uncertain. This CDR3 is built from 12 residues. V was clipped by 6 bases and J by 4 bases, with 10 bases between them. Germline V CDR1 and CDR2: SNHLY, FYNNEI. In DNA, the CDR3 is TGTGCCAGCAGGCCGAGAGTTTACGAGCAGTACTTC. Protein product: CASRPRVYEQYF.

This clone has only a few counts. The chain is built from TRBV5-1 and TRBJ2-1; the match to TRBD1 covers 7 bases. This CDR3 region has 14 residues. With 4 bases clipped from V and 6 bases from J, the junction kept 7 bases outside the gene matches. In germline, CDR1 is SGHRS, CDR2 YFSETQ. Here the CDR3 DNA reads TGCGCCAGCAGCATCCCCGGGACAGTCAATGAGCAGTTCTTC. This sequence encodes CASSIPGTVNEQFF.

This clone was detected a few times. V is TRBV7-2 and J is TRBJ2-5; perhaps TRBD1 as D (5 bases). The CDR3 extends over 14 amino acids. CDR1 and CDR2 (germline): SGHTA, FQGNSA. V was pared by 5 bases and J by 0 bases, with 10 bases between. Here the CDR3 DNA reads TGTGCCAGCAGCAAGGCAGGGCACCAAGAGACCCAGTACTTC. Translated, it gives CASSKAGHQETQYF.

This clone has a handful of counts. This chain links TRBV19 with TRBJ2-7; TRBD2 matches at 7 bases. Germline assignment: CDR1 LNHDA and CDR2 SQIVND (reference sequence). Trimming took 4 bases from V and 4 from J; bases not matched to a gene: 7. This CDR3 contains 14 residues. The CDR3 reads CASSNIGGSYEQYF. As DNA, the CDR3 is TGTGCCAGTAGTAACATCGGCGGGAGTTACGAGCAGTACTTC.

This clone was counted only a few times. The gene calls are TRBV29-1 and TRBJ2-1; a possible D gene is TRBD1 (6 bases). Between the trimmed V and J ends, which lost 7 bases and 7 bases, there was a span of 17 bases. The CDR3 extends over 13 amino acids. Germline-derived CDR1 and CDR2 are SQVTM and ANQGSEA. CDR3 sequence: CSEGQNRGNEQFF. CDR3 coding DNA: TGCAGCGAAGGACAGAATCGAGGGAATGAGCAGTTCTTC.

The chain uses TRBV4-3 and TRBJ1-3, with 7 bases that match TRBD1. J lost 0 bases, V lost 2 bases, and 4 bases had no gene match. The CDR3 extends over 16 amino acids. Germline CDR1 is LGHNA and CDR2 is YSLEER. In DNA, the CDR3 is TGCGCCAGCAGCCAACGTACAGGGGACTCTGGAAACACCATATATTTT. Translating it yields CASSQRTGDSGNTIYF.

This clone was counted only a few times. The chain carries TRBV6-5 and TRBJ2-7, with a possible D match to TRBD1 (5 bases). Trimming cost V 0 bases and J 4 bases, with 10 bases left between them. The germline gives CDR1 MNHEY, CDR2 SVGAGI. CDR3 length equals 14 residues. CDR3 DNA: TGTGCCAGCAGTTACTCGGCAGGGCGTTACGAGCAGTACTTC. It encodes CASSYSAGRYEQYF.

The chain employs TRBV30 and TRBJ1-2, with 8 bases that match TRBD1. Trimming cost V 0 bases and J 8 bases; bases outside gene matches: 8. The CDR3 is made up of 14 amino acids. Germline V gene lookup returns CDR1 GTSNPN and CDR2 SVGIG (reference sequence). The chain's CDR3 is CAWSVGTGEQGYTF. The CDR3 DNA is TGTGCCTGGAGTGTTGGGACAGGAGAACAAGGCTACACCTTC. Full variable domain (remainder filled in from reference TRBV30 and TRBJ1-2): SQTIHQWPATLVQPVGSPLSLECTVEGTSNPNLYWYRQAAGRGLQLLFYSVGIGQISSEVPQNLSASRPQDRQFILSSKKLLLSDSGFYLCAWSVGTGEQGYTFGSGTRLTVV.

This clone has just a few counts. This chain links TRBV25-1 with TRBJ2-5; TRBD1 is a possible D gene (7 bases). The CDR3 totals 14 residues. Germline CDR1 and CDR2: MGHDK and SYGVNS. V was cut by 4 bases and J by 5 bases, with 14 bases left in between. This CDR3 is CASSGQGGGETQYF. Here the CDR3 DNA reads TGTGCCAGCAGTGGGCAGGGGGGTGGGGAGACCCAGTACTTC.

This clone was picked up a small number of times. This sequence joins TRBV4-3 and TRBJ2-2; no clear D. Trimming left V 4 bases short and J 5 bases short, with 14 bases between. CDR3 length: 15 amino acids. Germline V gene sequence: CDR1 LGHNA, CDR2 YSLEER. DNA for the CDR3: TGCGCCAGCAGCCTAGAACTACAAAGAACCGGGGAGCTGTTTTTT. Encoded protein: CASSLELQRTGELFF.

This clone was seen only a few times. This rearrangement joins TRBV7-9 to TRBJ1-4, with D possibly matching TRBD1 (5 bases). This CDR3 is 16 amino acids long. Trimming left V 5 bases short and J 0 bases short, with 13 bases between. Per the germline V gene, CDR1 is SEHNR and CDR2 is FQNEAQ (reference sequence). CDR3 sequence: CASSNTGVSTNEKLFF. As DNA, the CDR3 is TGTGCCAGCAGCAACACAGGAGTCTCAACTAATGAAAAACTGTTTTTT.